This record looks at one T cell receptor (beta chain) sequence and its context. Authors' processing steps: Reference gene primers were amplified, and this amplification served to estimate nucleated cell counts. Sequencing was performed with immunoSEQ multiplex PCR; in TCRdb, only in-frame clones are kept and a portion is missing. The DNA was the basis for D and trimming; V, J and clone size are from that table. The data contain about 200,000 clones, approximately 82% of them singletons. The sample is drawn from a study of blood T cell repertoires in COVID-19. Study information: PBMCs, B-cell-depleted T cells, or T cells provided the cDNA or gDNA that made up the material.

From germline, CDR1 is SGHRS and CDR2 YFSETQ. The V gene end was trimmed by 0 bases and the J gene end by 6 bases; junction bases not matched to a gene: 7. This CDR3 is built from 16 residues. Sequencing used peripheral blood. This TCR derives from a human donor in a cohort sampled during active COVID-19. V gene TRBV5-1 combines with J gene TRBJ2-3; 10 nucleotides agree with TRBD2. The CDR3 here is CASSLGGLADGDTQYF. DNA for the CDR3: TGCGCCAGCAGCTTGGGAGGACTAGCGGATGGGGATACGCAGTATTTT.